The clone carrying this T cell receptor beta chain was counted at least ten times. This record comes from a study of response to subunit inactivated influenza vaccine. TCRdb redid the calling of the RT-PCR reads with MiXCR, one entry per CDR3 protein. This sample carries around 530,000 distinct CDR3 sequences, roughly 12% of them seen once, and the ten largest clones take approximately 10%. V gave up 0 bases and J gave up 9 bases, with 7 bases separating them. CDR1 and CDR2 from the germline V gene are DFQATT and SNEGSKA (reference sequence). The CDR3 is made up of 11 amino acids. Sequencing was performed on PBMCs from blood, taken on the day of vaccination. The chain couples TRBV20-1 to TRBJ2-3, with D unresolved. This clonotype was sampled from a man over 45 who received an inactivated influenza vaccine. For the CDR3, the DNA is TGCAGTGCTAGAGATCCCCCCACGCAGTATTTT. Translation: CSARDPPTQYF.